This TCR beta chain was retrieved from a study of blood T cell repertoires in COVID-19. In the study overall: Italy, Spain and the United States were the sources of the convalescent and acute COVID-19 samples.

Authors' analysis steps: It was from reference gene primer amplification that nucleated cell counts were estimated. TCRdb's table, derived via immunoSEQ multiplex PCR, lists solely in-frame clones and lacks some. Clone size and the V and J calls come from that table; the DNA yielded D and trimming. In the table there are about 230,000 clones, 80% to 90% of which are singletons. CDR1 and CDR2 (germline): SGHRS, YFSETQ. The CDR3 covers 16 residues. Trimming removed 0 bases from V and 4 bases from J; junction bases left unmatched: 6. Allocation to cohorts depended on clinical history reported by the participants.

Material for sequencing was PBMCs or T cells enriched from blood (not recorded which). The rearrangement joins TRBV5-1 to TRBJ2-3; 9 bases line up with TRBD2. This receptor was identified in a man between 18 and 35 years old who had recovered from COVID-19. CDR3 bases: TGCGCCAGCAGCTTGGGGCGGGGGGGCCTCGCAGATACGCAGTATTTT. Protein sequence: CASSLGRGGLADTQYF.